One sample yielded the 30 T cell receptor beta chains listed below, sequenced in a study of blood T cell repertoires in COVID-19. Sequencing was performed with immunoSEQ multiplex PCR; in TCRdb, only in-frame clones are kept and a portion is missing. The profile shows 190,000 or so clones, just under 85% of them singletons. The sequenced material came from peripheral blood. Source of these receptors: a human donor with acute or convalescent COVID-19. The donor label of this sample is uncertain.

This clone appeared a few times. This chain connects TRBV7-9 to TRBJ2-7, with 11 bases lining up with TRBD2. The CDR3 runs to 15 residues. Germline V gives CDR1 SEHNR, CDR2 FQNEAQ (reference sequence). The junction had 3 bases not matched to a gene; V was cut back by 5 bases and J by 0 bases. The CDR3, as DNA: TGTGCCAGCAGCACCGGGACTAGCGGCTCCTACGAGCAGTACTTC. It yields the protein CASSTGTSGSYEQYF.

The chain has TRBV27 and TRBJ1-5, with D hard to call. This CDR3 is 14 amino acids long. CDR1 is MNHEY, CDR2 SMNVEV, per germline (reference sequence). Trimming stripped 3 bases from V and 3 bases from J, with 9 bases between. CDR3 residues: CASSFRSLNQPQHF. DNA of the CDR3: TGTGCCAGCAGTTTCAGAAGTCTCAATCAGCCCCAGCATTTT.

The chain has TRBV2 and TRBJ2-3; TRBD2 aligns across 11 bases. Germline CDR1 is SNHLY and CDR2 is FYNNEI. The V and J ends lost 2 bases and 4 bases, in that order; junction bases with no gene match: 8. This CDR3 is built from 17 residues. CDR3: CASSEQLAGVAPDTQYF. The CDR3 DNA sequence: TGTGCCAGCAGTGAACAACTAGCGGGAGTAGCCCCAGATACGCAGTATTTT.

Remarks on this clone: Other DNA sequences in the same sample also yield this CDR3. The chain couples TRBV19 to TRBJ1-5; D perhaps matches TRBD1 (6 bases). CDR1 is LNHDA and CDR2 is SQIVND in the germline V gene (reference sequence). V shed 5 bases and J shed 3 bases, with 11 bases lying between them. This CDR3 spans 14 amino acids. In DNA, the CDR3 is TGTGCCAGTAGTTCAACAGGGAACAATCAGCCCCAGCATTTT. It is translated as CASSSTGNNQPQHF.

This rearrangement joins TRBV7-2 to TRBJ2-3, with 11 bases identical to TRBD2. Per the germline V gene, CDR1 is SGHTA and CDR2 is FQGNSA. The CDR3 covers 18 residues. J was trimmed by 3 bases and V by 3 bases; bases with no gene match: 11. CDR3 nucleotides: TGTGCCAGCAGCTTGCATCGGTTGGGGACTAGCGGAACAGATACGCAGTATTTT. Amino acid sequence: CASSLHRLGTSGTDTQYF.

This clone was seen a single time. The chain uses TRBV12-5 and TRBJ2-7; TRBD2 matches 7 bases. Per germline, CDR1 LGHNT and CDR2 FRNRAP. After removal of 1 base from V and 5 bases from J, the junction contained 5 bases not matched to a gene. The CDR3 contains 14 residues. This CDR3 is CASGLEAGSHEQYF. The CDR3 region has the DNA TGTGCTAGTGGTTTGGAAGCGGGATCCCACGAGCAGTACTTC.

The rearrangement links TRBV15 to TRBJ2-5; TRBD1 is a possible D gene (5 bases). This CDR3 is 13 amino acids long. V lost 3 bases, J lost 4 bases, and 9 bases lay in between. Germline V gives CDR1 LNHNV, CDR2 YYDKDF (reference sequence). CDR3 sequence (DNA): TGTGCCACCAGCAGGACAGTGATAGAGACCCAGTACTTC. Residues: CATSRTVIETQYF.

V usage is TRBV5-1 and J usage is TRBJ2-2; 10 bases are a match to TRBD2. V shed 4 bases, J shed 7 bases, and the junction held 7 bases outside the gene matches. Per the germline V gene, CDR1 is SGHRS and CDR2 is YFSETQ. The CDR3 length is 15 residues. The CDR3 DNA follows: TGCGCCAGCAGCACCCTAGCGGGAGAAGGCGGGGAGCTGTTTTTT. The encoded protein is CASSTLAGEGGELFF. Together with reference TRBV5-1 and TRBJ2-2, the CDR3 gives the full variable domain: KAGVTQTPRYLIKTRGQQVTLSCSPISGHRSVSWYQQTPGQGLQFLFEYFSETQRNKGNFPGRFSGRQFSNSRSEMNVSTLELGDSALYLCASSTLAGEGGELFFGEGSRLTVL.

The chain links TRBV10-3 to TRBJ2-7; TRBD1 might be the D (6 bases). Trimming stripped 6 bases from V and 2 bases from J, with 14 bases between. The CDR3 has 14 amino acids. The germline V gene encodes CDR1 ENHRY and CDR2 SYGVKD. The CDR3 reads CAIRSQGPAYEQYF. CDR3 nucleotides: TGTGCCATCAGAAGCCAGGGGCCTGCCTACGAGCAGTACTTC.

This clone was detected a few times. This chain uses TRBV11-3 with TRBJ2-1, with TRBD2 matching 9 bases. Trimming cost V 4 bases and J 10 bases; bases outside gene matches: 14. Germline V gene sequence: CDR1 SGHNT, CDR2 YENEEA. This CDR3 is built from 16 residues. The CDR3 region is CASSYRTSALFGEQFF. The CDR3 DNA reads as TGTGCCAGCAGCTATCGGACTAGCGCGCTCTTTGGAGAGCAGTTCTTC.

The chain links TRBV19 to TRBJ1-2; D is unresolved. The CDR3 is 15 amino acids. Trimming removed 1 base at V and 0 bases at J, with 9 bases between. Germline CDR1 is LNHDA and CDR2 is SQIVND (reference sequence). CDR3 sequence (DNA): TGTGCCAGTAGTATAGGGCTAGCCCCTAACTATGGCTACACCTTC. Amino acid sequence: CASSIGLAPNYGYTF.

V usage is TRBV11-2 and J usage is TRBJ2-3, with 8 bases identical to TRBD1. Germline V gene data show CDR1 as SGHAT and CDR2 as FQNNGV. The CDR3 totals 15 residues. The V segment lost 5 bases and the J segment 4 bases; nucleotides outside the gene matches: 8. The CDR3 DNA sequence: TGTGCCAGCAGCCCAGGGGGGACAGGACCAGATACGCAGTATTTT. Translating gives CASSPGGTGPDTQYF.

The gene calls are TRBV6-5 and TRBJ1-1; D uncertain. Looked up from germline, CDR1 is MNHEY and CDR2 is SVGAGI. This CDR3 spans 15 amino acids. Trimming cost V 4 bases and J 1 base, with 13 bases left between them. The CDR3 coding sequence is TGTGCCAGCAGTTTCGCCTTGAGGCAGAACACTGAAGCTTTCTTT. It is translated as CASSFALRQNTEAFF.

With regard to this clone: Other DNA variants within this sample encode the same CDR3. CDR3 sequence reads: CASSPGQQETQYF. Written as DNA, the CDR3 is TGTGCCAGCTCACCGGGACAGCAAGAGACCCAGTACTTC. This sequence joins TRBV18 and TRBJ2-5; 7 nucleotides match TRBD1. There are 13 residues in the CDR3. V lost 3 bases, J lost 2 bases, and 0 bases stayed unmatched. The V gene's germline CDR1 is KGHSH and CDR2 LQKENI.

CDR3 sequence: CASRLGGLAGVTGELFF. The CDR3 bases are TGTGCCAGCAGGCTTGGGGGACTAGCGGGAGTCACCGGGGAGCTGTTTTTT. The chain combines TRBV27 with TRBJ2-2; TRBD2 aligns across 14 bases. Germline-derived CDR1 and CDR2 are MNHEY and SMNVEV (reference sequence). This CDR3 is built from 17 residues. V dropped 6 bases and J dropped 4; count of bases not matched to a gene: 7.

CDR3 sequence reads: CSVEVDRQETQYF. DNA of the CDR3: TGCAGCGTTGAGGTAGACAGGCAAGAGACCCAGTACTTC. The gene calls are TRBV29-1 and TRBJ2-5, with a tentative D call TRBD1 (6 bases). CDR3 size: 13 residues. Germline-derived CDR1 and CDR2 are SQVTM and ANQGSEA. Trimming shortened V by 3 bases and J by 2 bases, and 10 bases separated the two germline ends.

V gene TRBV29-1 combines with J gene TRBJ1-2; D gene uncertain. Trimming took off 0 bases at V and 8 bases at J, with 13 bases between the two ends. Germline lookup yields CDR1 SQVTM and CDR2 ANQGSEA. This CDR3 comprises 13 residues. The CDR3 loop is CSVEDREVRGYTF. The CDR3 DNA reads TGCAGCGTTGAAGACCGGGAGGTTCGGGGCTACACCTTC.

This clone was observed a single time. The V and J genes are TRBV5-1 and TRBJ2-3; D is perhaps TRBD2 (6 bases). The CDR3 runs to 16 residues. V gave up 3 bases and J gave up 2 bases, with 16 bases separating them. Germline CDR1 is SGHRS and CDR2 is YFSETQ. CDR3 DNA sequence: TGCGCCAGCAGCTGGCAGTCTAGCGCCTCCACAGATACGCAGTATTTT. This encodes CASSWQSSASTDTQYF.

This clone was seen just once. This chain uses TRBV25-1 with TRBJ1-2; D perhaps matches TRBD1 (5 bases). The germline V and J ends were trimmed by 8 bases and 7 bases, with 20 bases remaining between them. Germline V lookup: CDR1 MGHDK, CDR2 SYGVNS. This CDR3 spans 14 amino acids. CDR3 amino acids: CASSGRGVEGGYTF. CDR3 DNA sequence: TGTGCCAGCTCCGGACGGGGGGTAGAGGGTGGCTACACCTTC.

This clone showed up just a few times. V and J are TRBV30 and TRBJ1-6, with D possibly matching TRBD1 (5 bases). The CDR3 runs 14 residues. Trimming shortened V by 1 base and J by 7 bases, and 11 bases separated the two germline ends. Germline lookup yields CDR1 GTSNPN and CDR2 SVGIG (reference sequence). The CDR3 is CAWSGEGQNSPLHF. Written as DNA, the CDR3 is TGTGCCTGGAGTGGGGAGGGGCAGAATTCACCCCTCCACTTT. The whole variable domain, remainder taken from reference TRBV30 and TRBJ1-6, is SQTIHQWPATLVQPVGSPLSLECTVEGTSNPNLYWYRQAAGRGLQLLFYSVGIGQISSEVPQNLSASRPQDRQFILSSKKLLLSDSGFYLCAWSGEGQNSPLHFGNGTRLTVT.

The chain has TRBV13 and TRBJ2-2; TRBD2 aligns across 13 bases. After removal of 3 bases from V and 4 bases from J, the junction contained 17 bases not matched to a gene. This CDR3 region has 21 residues. Germline CDR1 PRHDT, CDR2 FYEKMQ (reference sequence). The CDR3 loop reads CASSFGSLGGLAGVITGELFF. DNA for the CDR3: TGTGCCAGCAGCTTTGGCTCTTTGGGAGGACTAGCGGGAGTCATCACCGGGGAGCTGTTTTTT.

This clone showed up many times. This chain connects TRBV7-3 to TRBJ2-1; TRBD1 matches at 8 bases. The CDR3 contains 13 residues. V was clipped by 4 bases and J by 12 bases; unmatched bases: 8. CDR1 and CDR2 (germline): SGHTA, FQGTGA. As DNA, the CDR3 is TGTGCCAGCAGCTCCGGACAGGGCGGGTGGCAGTTCTTC. Its protein is CASSSGQGGWQFF.

The V gene is TRBV28, the J gene TRBJ2-1, with D possibly being TRBD1 (5 bases). This CDR3 region has 15 residues. The germline gives CDR1 MDHEN, CDR2 SYDVKM. With 0 bases removed from V and 7 bases from J, the gap between germline ends came to 13 bases. CDR3 protein: CASSLWVAGQNEQFF. Here the CDR3 DNA reads TGTGCCAGCAGTTTATGGGTGGCAGGGCAAAATGAGCAGTTCTTC.

This sequence joins TRBV30 and TRBJ1-2, with D maybe TRBD1 (5 bases). Germline CDR1 GTSNPN, CDR2 SVGIG (reference sequence). There are 12 residues in the CDR3. Trimming removed 8 bases from V and 8 bases from J, with 18 bases in between. In DNA form, the CDR3 reads TGTGCCCAGGAGACAGCCTATAGGGGCTACACCTTC. This translates into CAQETAYRGYTF.

This clone was picked up one time. This chain connects TRBV5-6 to TRBJ1-2, with a tentative D call TRBD1 (6 bases). Germline loops: CDR1 SGHDT, CDR2 YYEEEE. V lost 6 bases and J 3 bases, leaving 12 bases between the germline ends. This CDR3 has 13 residues. In nucleotides, the CDR3 is TGTGCCAGCACATCGGCAGGGGACTATGGCTACACCTTC. Translated: CASTSAGDYGYTF. The full variable domain, completed using reference TRBV5-6 and TRBJ1-2, is DAGVTQSPTHLIKTRGQQVTLRCSPKSGHDTVSWYQQALGQGPQFIFQYYEEEERQRGNFPDRFSGHQFPNYSSELNVNALLLGDSALYLCASTSAGDYGYTFGSGTRLTVV.

The chain combines TRBV6-1 with TRBJ2-7; 9 bases match TRBD2. Looked up from germline, CDR1 is MNHNS and CDR2 is SASEGT. V was clipped by 4 bases and J by 3 bases; unmatched bases: 10. The CDR3 contains 16 residues. CDR3 in amino acids: CASSVNGGRAFYEQYF. CDR3 bases: TGTGCCAGCAGTGTGAACGGCGGGAGGGCCTTCTACGAGCAGTACTTC.

The chain is built from TRBV5-8 and TRBJ2-1, with 9 bases that match TRBD1. The CDR3 runs to 15 residues. The V and J ends lost 4 bases and 3 bases, in that order; junction bases with no gene match: 5. In germline, CDR1 is SGHTS, CDR2 YDEGEE. Written as DNA, the CDR3 is TGTGCCAGCAGCAAGGGACAGGGTTTCTACAATGAGCAGTTCTTC. It is translated as CASSKGQGFYNEQFF.

V usage is TRBV10-2 and J usage is TRBJ1-5; possibly TRBD1 for D (5 bases). V was pared by 8 bases and J by 2 bases, with 16 bases between. The germline CDR1 and CDR2 sequences are WSHSY and SAAADI. CDR3 length: 15 residues. Here the CDR3 DNA reads TGCGCCAGCCGTAACCAGGGATTGGGCAATCAGCCCCAGCATTTT. Translating it yields CASRNQGLGNQPQHF.

The chain joins TRBV30 to TRBJ2-2; D call uncertain. Germline V gene sequence: CDR1 GTSNPN, CDR2 SVGIG (reference sequence). The CDR3 sequence is 12 residues long. Trimming removed 3 bases at V and 4 bases at J, with 6 bases between. The CDR3 here is CAWSPITGELFF. The CDR3 DNA reads as TGTGCCTGGAGCCCCATCACCGGGGAGCTGTTTTTT.

This chain connects TRBV11-2 to TRBJ2-7; 13 nucleotides line up with TRBD2. J lost 3 bases, V lost 4 bases, and 3 bases had no gene match. The CDR3 runs to 15 residues. Germline CDR1 is SGHAT and CDR2 is FQNNGV. DNA of the CDR3: TGTGCCAGCAGCTGGGGGACTAGCGGGAACTACGAGCAGTACTTC. As protein: CASSWGTSGNYEQYF.